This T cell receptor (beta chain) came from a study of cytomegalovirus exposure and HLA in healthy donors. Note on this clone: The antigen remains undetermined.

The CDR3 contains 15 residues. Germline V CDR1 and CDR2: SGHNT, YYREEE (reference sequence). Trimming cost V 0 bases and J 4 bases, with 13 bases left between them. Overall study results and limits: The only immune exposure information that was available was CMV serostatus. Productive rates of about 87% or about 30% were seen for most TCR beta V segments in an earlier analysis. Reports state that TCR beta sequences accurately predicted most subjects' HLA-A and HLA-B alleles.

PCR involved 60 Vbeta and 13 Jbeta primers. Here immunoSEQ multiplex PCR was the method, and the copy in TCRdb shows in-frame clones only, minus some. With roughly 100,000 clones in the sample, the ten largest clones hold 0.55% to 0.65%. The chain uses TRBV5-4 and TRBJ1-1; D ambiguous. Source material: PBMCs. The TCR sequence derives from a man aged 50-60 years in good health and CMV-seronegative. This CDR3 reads CASSLETGRITEAFF. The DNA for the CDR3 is TGTGCCAGCAGCTTGGAGACCGGCAGGATCACTGAAGCTTTCTTT.